This TCR beta chain was sequenced for a study of blood T cell repertoires in COVID-19 (dated by TCRdb to the early 2020s). Some background on the complete study: Samples covering the acute and convalescent phases of COVID-19 were provided by collaborators in the United States, Italy and Spain. The material from the prospective study consisted of cDNA or gDNA derived from T cells, B-cell-depleted T cells, or PBMCs. Where available, HLA class I and class II types were taken from metadata supplied by the sample provider and were not determined by assay-based typing. The repertoires were made available in a free public database intended to serve as a resource for research on the immune response to SARS-CoV-2. The sample metadata nearly always contained a de-identified subject ID, COVID-19 status, age in years and sex. The dataset comprised deeply sampled blood TCRbeta repertoires from subjects exposed to, actively infected with, or recovered from COVID-19. The samples were drawn from two sources: the first 160 participants of the ongoing ImmuneRACE study, and 1,000 to 1,500 subjects contributed by 6 global collaborators. General conclusions and limits of the study: Clinical and demographic metadata were provided uncurated, with the amount varying by source and participant.

Including cysteine and phenylalanine, the CDR3 has 15 amino acids. Only the CDR3 part of the read is kept: 45 bases, read in frame from the first base. CDR1 WNHNN and CDR2 SYGVQD are derived from the germline V gene (reference sequence). The germline ends are 11 bases apart after V is trimmed by 0 bases and J by 5 bases. TCRbeta CDR3 regions were amplified from genomic DNA using the immunoSEQ Assay, a bias-controlled multiplex PCR. The original pipeline was this. Nucleated cell counts per sample were estimated from amplification of reference gene primers within the assay. To quantify the absolute abundance of each unique TCRbeta CDR3 rearrangement, sequence reads were collapsed and filtered. For each sample, productive Simpson clonality was calculated as the square root of Simpson's diversity index over productive rearrangements. TCRdb retrieved this table from immuneACCESS and kept in-frame rearrangements only. Not all clones are present; in checked studies, unresolved V genes account for under half, and no reason is known for the remainder. V and J calls and clone size are as listed in that table; D and trimming were resolved from the DNA. The sample data list about 69,000 clones, and approximately 83% of these were observed just once. The top ten constitute 16% of the sample.

Turning to this clone: Its binding antigen is unknown. It has no much larger one-base neighbor in the sample; base qualities were not kept.

In Seattle, one collaborating source enrolled patients while the infection was active and tracked those patients longitudinally over the course of disease. Whole blood was collected in K2EDTA tubes by collaborating institutions according to the institutions' own protocols. For TCRbeta analysis, collaborators shipped samples in one of three forms: frozen whole blood, isolated PBMCs, or DNA extracted from either of those sample types. The clonotype was recovered from a middle-aged man with COVID-19, enrolled during active disease. The sample was peripheral blood. The sequence is built from TRBV10-1 and TRBJ2-1; the D gene is possibly TRBD1, with 6 bases matching. This receptor has the CDR3 CASSESTGIHNEQFF. At the DNA level, the sequence is TGCGCCAGCAGTGAGTCTACAGGGATCCACAATGAGCAGTTCTTC.